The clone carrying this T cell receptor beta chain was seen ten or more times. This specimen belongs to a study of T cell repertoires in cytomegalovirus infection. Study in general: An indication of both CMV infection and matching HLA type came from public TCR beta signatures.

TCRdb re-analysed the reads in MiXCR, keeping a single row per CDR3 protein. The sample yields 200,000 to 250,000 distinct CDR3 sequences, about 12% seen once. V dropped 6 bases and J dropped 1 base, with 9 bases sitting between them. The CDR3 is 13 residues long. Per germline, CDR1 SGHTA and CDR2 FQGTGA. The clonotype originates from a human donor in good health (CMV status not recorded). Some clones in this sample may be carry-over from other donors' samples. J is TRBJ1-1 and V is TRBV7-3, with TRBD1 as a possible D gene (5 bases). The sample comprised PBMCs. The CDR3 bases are TGTGCCAGCAGGTCCGGGGCGAACACTGAAGCTTTCTTT. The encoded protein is CASRSGANTEAFF.